One and the same sample provided the 22 T cell receptor beta chains below, sequenced in a study of cytomegalovirus exposure and HLA in healthy donors (dated by TCRdb to 2016 to 2017). Library method: the immunoSEQ multiplex PCR assay. For the multiplex PCR, a mixture combining 60 forward primers for TCR Vbeta segments and 13 reverse primers for TCR Jbeta segments was used. TCRdb provides this immuneACCESS table in a form limited to in-frame rearrangements. Some clones are lacking; in checked studies, under half of them reflect an unresolved V gene, and why the rest are absent is not known. Counted in this sample were 120,000 to 150,000 clones; 72% of them appeared once. The ten most abundant clones make up 2% to 2.5% of the sample. Sequencing was done on a sample of PBMCs. Receptors were obtained from a man in his forties in good health and CMV-seronegative.

This sequence joins TRBV4-3 and TRBJ1-5; 9 bases line up with TRBD1. Germline V lookup: CDR1 LGHNA, CDR2 YSLEER. V trimming: 0 bases; J trimming: 6 bases; junction bases outside the gene matches: 6. The CDR3 totals 16 residues. The CDR3 loop is CASSQDTGTGSQPQHF. CDR3 sequence (DNA): TGCGCCAGCAGCCAAGACACCGGGACAGGGTCTCAGCCCCAGCATTTT.

The chain uses TRBV11-2 and TRBJ1-5, with D hard to call. The germline V gene encodes CDR1 SGHAT and CDR2 FQNNGV. This CDR3 has 15 residues. Trimming removed 1 base at V and 3 bases at J, with 10 bases between. The CDR3 DNA reads TGTGCCAGCAGCTTAGGTCGCAGGAACAATCAGCCCCAGCATTTT. It encodes CASSLGRRNNQPQHF.

This clone was observed a handful of times. The chain carries TRBV30 and TRBJ2-3; possibly TRBD2 for D (6 bases). There are 13 residues in the CDR3. CDR1 is GTSNPN, CDR2 SVGIG, per germline (reference sequence). Trimming left V 3 bases short and J 2 bases short, with 9 bases between. CDR3 region: CAWRTGLTDTQYF. The CDR3 DNA is TGTGCCTGGAGAACGGGACTCACAGATACGCAGTATTTT.

The table lists this clone with a few counts. The genes are TRBV7-2 and TRBJ2-3, with 11 bases aligning to TRBD2. The germline gives CDR1 SGHTA, CDR2 FQGNSA. Trimming cost V 6 bases and J 6 bases; bases outside gene matches: 14. The CDR3 totals 17 residues. This CDR3 is CASSYQRVAGGRDTQYF. CDR3 in DNA: TGTGCCAGCAGTTACCAACGGGTAGCGGGAGGGCGCGATACGCAGTATTTT.

This chain joins TRBV9 and TRBJ1-1, with D possibly TRBD1 on 5 matching bases. The V and J ends lost 4 bases and 8 bases respectively, with 9 bases between them. The CDR3 length is 11 residues. The germline V gene has CDR1 SGDLS and CDR2 YYNGEE. The CDR3 is CASSNGGEAFF. In nucleotides, the CDR3 is TGTGCCAGCAGCAACGGGGGGGAAGCTTTCTTT.

The chain combines TRBV7-2 with TRBJ2-7, with 8 positions matching TRBD2. CDR1 is SGHTA and CDR2 is FQGNSA in the germline V gene. J was trimmed by 1 base and V by 3 bases; bases with no gene match: 5. CDR3 length: 15 residues. The CDR3 loop is CASSLAPSGSYEQYF. The CDR3 coding sequence is TGTGCCAGCAGCTTGGCCCCTAGCGGGTCCTACGAGCAGTACTTC.

This clone was picked up one time. CDR3 nucleotide sequence: TGTGCCAGCAGCCTAGCCCCAGGTTACAATGAGCAGTTCTTC. This encodes CASSLAPGYNEQFF. J is TRBJ2-1 and V is TRBV9; weak D call: TRBD2 (5 bases). CDR1 is SGDLS and CDR2 is YYNGEE in the germline V gene. The CDR3 runs 14 residues. V lost 4 bases to trimming and J lost 4 bases, with 12 bases between them.

The genes are TRBV7-9 and TRBJ2-7; 7 bases agree with TRBD1. The V gene's germline CDR1 is SEHNR and CDR2 FQNEAQ (reference sequence). The CDR3 runs 12 residues. V shed 5 bases, J shed 4 bases, and the junction held 2 bases outside the gene matches. CDR3 loop: CASSVQGYEQYF. Here the CDR3 DNA reads TGTGCCAGCAGCGTACAGGGGTACGAGCAGTACTTC.

The chain couples TRBV9 to TRBJ2-3; D perhaps matches TRBD1 (5 bases). The CDR3 is 15 amino acids. The ends were cut back, 4 bases at V and 3 bases at J, with 15 bases in the middle. From germline, CDR1 is SGDLS and CDR2 YYNGEE. This CDR3 reads CASSTGQGETDTQYF. DNA of the CDR3: TGTGCCAGCAGCACCGGACAAGGAGAGACAGATACGCAGTATTTT.

The chain links TRBV7-3 to TRBJ2-5; TRBD1 matches 8 bases. Germline loops: CDR1 SGHTA, CDR2 FQGTGA. V lost 2 bases and J lost 1; bases outside the gene matches: 0. This CDR3 region has 14 residues. For the CDR3, the DNA is TGTGCCAGCAGCTTAGGGACAGGCCAAGAGACCCAGTACTTC. Protein sequence: CASSLGTGQETQYF.

The chain has TRBV13 and TRBJ1-1; no clear D gene. There are 15 residues in the CDR3. The V end was cut by 5 bases, the J end by 0 bases, with 13 bases between. Germline V gene sequence: CDR1 PRHDT, CDR2 FYEKMQ (reference sequence). This chain's CDR3 is CASSVRGDLNTEAFF. The CDR3 bases are TGTGCCAGCAGCGTCCGGGGAGACCTGAACACTGAAGCTTTCTTT. Full variable domain (remainder filled in from reference TRBV13 and TRBJ1-1): AAGVIQSPRHLIKEKRETATLKCYPIPRHDTVYWYQQGPGQDPQFLISFYEKMQSDKGSIPDRFSAQQFSDYHSELNMSSLELGDSALYFCASSVRGDLNTEAFFGQGTRLTVV.

V and J are TRBV6-1 and TRBJ1-1, with TRBD1 as a possible D gene (5 bases). Trimming cost V 4 bases and J 10 bases, with 10 bases left between them. CDR1 MNHNS and CDR2 SASEGT come from the germline V gene. CDR3 size: 11 residues. CDR3 sequence reads: CASSVIGGAFF. In nucleotides, the CDR3 is TGTGCCAGCAGTGTAATCGGGGGAGCTTTCTTT.

The chain has TRBV18 and TRBJ2-1, with a tentative D call TRBD1 (5 bases). V lost 3 bases to trimming and J lost 3 bases, with 15 bases between them. Germline values: CDR1 KGHSH, CDR2 LQKENI. CDR3 length equals 16 residues. This CDR3 is CASSPPRVGYYNEQFF. As DNA, the CDR3 is TGTGCCAGCTCACCCCCCAGGGTGGGATACTACAATGAGCAGTTCTTC. The variable domain in full, with the rest retrieved from reference TRBV18 and TRBJ2-1, is NAGVMQNPRHLVRRRGQEARLRCSPMKGHSHVYWYRQLPEEGLKFMVYLQKENIIDESGMPKERFSAEFPKEGPSILRIQQVVRGDSAAYFCASSPPRVGYYNEQFFGPGTRLTVL.

The J gene is TRBJ2-5, the V gene TRBV5-4; 8 nucleotides align to TRBD1. Looked up from germline, CDR1 is SGHNT and CDR2 is YYREEE (reference sequence). The ends lost 5 bases at V and 5 bases at J; junction bases unmatched: 11. The CDR3 is 15 residues long. CDR3 residues: CASSPASGGRETQYF. The CDR3 DNA reads TGTGCCAGCAGTCCCGCCTCAGGGGGCCGGGAGACCCAGTACTTC.

The chain employs TRBV4-1 and TRBJ2-4, with 9 positions matching TRBD2. Germline loops: CDR1 MGHRA, CDR2 YSYEKL. V lost 4 bases to trimming and J lost 3 bases; unmatched junction nucleotides: 7. The CDR3 runs 16 residues. DNA of the CDR3: TGCGCCAGCAGCCCCCAGCGGGGGGCACACAAAAACATTCAGTACTTC. Translation gives CASSPQRGAHKNIQYF.

V gene TRBV5-1 combines with J gene TRBJ2-7, with 11 bases fitting TRBD2. The CDR3 is 17 amino acids. The trim removed 3 bases at V and 1 base at J, leaving 9 bases unmatched. CDR1 and CDR2 from the germline V gene are SGHRS and YFSETQ. CDR3 sequence (DNA): TGCGCCAGCAGCTACGCCCCCACTAGCGGGAGTTCCTACGAGCAGTACTTC. Residues: CASSYAPTSGSSYEQYF. Based on the CDR3 plus reference TRBV5-1 and TRBJ2-7, the full variable domain is KAGVTQTPRYLIKTRGQQVTLSCSPISGHRSVSWYQQTPGQGLQFLFEYFSETQRNKGNFPGRFSGRQFSNSRSEMNVSTLELGDSALYLCASSYAPTSGSSYEQYFGPGTRLTVT.

This clone was seen a handful of times. V gene TRBV27 combines with J gene TRBJ1-1, with D tentatively TRBD1 (6 bases). Germline V gene data show CDR1 as MNHEY and CDR2 as SMNVEV (reference sequence). Trimming took off 6 bases at V and 4 bases at J, with 12 bases between the two ends. This CDR3 contains 13 residues. The CDR3 spells CASSPPTGTEAFF. The CDR3 region has the DNA TGTGCCAGCAGCCCACCGACAGGCACTGAAGCTTTCTTT.

The chain carries TRBV5-4 and TRBJ1-4; D is unclear. V was pared by 4 bases and J by 12 bases, with 13 bases between. The CDR3 runs to 12 residues. Looked up from germline, CDR1 is SGHNT and CDR2 is YYREEE (reference sequence). CDR3: CASSHTGEELFF. The CDR3, as DNA: TGTGCCAGCAGCCATACCGGAGAGGAACTGTTTTTT.

As concerns this clone: A junction boundary mismatches the germline segment, possibly from a read error. This sequence joins TRBV10-3 and TRBJ1-5; 7 bases line up with TRBD1. CDR3 length: 15 residues. CDR1 and CDR2 (germline): ENHRY, SYGVKD. The CDR3 loop is CAIAWDSHSNQPQNF. The CDR3 nucleotides read TGTGCCATCGCTTGGGACAGTCATAGCAATCAGCCCCAGAATTTT.

The chain couples TRBV7-3 to TRBJ2-1, with TRBD1 matching over 7 bases. V was pared by 2 bases and J by 7 bases, with 8 bases of the junction left unmatched. The germline CDR1 and CDR2 sequences are SGHTA and FQGTGA. The CDR3 loop spans 15 amino acids. The CDR3 DNA sequence: TGTGCCAGCAGCTTAGTAAGGGGGCTGAGAAATGAGCAGTTCTTC. Translation: CASSLVRGLRNEQFF.

The chain has TRBV7-9 and TRBJ2-3, with D unresolved. V shed 10 bases and J shed 5 bases, with 16 bases lying between them. The CDR3 contains 13 residues. The germline V gene has CDR1 SEHNR and CDR2 FQNEAQ (reference sequence). The CDR3 protein is CAIVTPSRDTQYF. The CDR3 DNA reads as TGTGCCATCGTGACACCCTCGAGAGATACGCAGTATTTT.

This clone was seen a handful of times. This CDR3 reads CASSDRDRGELFF. The CDR3, as DNA: TGTGCCAGCAGCGACCGGGACAGGGGGGAGCTGTTTTTT. The chain links TRBV6-4 to TRBJ2-2, with TRBD1 matching 8 bases. The trim removed 6 bases at V and 8 bases at J, leaving 5 bases unmatched. CDR1 MRHNA and CDR2 SNTAGT come from the germline V gene. The CDR3 extends over 13 amino acids.